This TCR beta chain was documented in a study of T cell changes during pregnancy in multiple sclerosis. Profiling relied on immunoSEQ multiplex PCR, and the TCRdb table lists in-frame clones only, not all of them. The top ten clones hold 1.5% of a sample with under 85,000 clones, about nine tenths of them seen once. The CDR3 is 15 amino acids. V lost 1 base and J lost 4; bases outside the gene matches: 1. The germline V gene has CDR1 MNHEY and CDR2 SMNVEV (reference sequence). J is TRBJ1-5 and V is TRBV27, with 10 bases lining up with TRBD1. The clonotype comes from a female donor with multiple sclerosis, enrolled in a pregnancy study. The sequenced sample was peripheral blood, obtained in the third trimester of pregnancy. The CDR3 spells CASSLWTGGNQPQHF. CDR3 coding DNA: TGTGCCAGCAGTTTATGGACAGGGGGTAATCAGCCCCAGCATTTT.